The source of this T cell receptor (beta chain) is a study of cytomegalovirus exposure and HLA in healthy donors. Study findings and constraints: Among donors in an Asian-associated ancestry cluster, a later analysis reportedly found fewer N-insertions than the roughly 670-donor mean. Per a later analysis, 15,000 to 20,000 TCR beta sequences showed association with HLA alleles at 0.05 false discovery rate. Generally TCR sequences proved uncommon, though certain public TCRs appeared in numerous donors.

With regard to this clone: Its antigen remains unknown.

The PCR was carried out with 60 Vbeta primers and 13 Jbeta primers. Assay used: immunoSEQ multiplex PCR; TCRdb lists only in-frame clones, some missing. The sample contains around 280,000 clones, around 90% of which appear only once. The ends were cut back, 0 bases at V and 4 bases at J, with 13 bases in the middle. This CDR3 has 15 amino acids. Germline CDR1 GTSNPN, CDR2 SVGIG (reference sequence). This clonotype was obtained from a woman younger than 30 in good health and CMV-seronegative. The rearrangement uses TRBV30 and TRBJ2-1, with D tentatively TRBD2 (6 bases). Sequencing was performed on PBMCs. In DNA, the CDR3 is TGTGCCTGGAGTGTACGTAGCGGACTATACAATGAGCAGTTCTTC. Translation gives CAWSVRSGLYNEQFF.